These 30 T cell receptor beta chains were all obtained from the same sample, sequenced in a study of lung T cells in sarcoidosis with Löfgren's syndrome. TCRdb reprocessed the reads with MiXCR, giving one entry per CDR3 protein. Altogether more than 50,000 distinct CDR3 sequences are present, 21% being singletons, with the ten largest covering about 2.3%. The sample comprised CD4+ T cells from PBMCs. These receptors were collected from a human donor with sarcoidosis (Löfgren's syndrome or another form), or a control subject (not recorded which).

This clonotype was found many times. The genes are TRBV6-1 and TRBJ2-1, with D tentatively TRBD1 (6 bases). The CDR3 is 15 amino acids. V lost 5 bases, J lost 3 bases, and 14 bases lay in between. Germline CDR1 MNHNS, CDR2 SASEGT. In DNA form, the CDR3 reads TGTGCCAGCAGTTCTCACGCGACAGGCTACAATGAGCAGTTCTTC. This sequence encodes CASSSHATGYNEQFF.

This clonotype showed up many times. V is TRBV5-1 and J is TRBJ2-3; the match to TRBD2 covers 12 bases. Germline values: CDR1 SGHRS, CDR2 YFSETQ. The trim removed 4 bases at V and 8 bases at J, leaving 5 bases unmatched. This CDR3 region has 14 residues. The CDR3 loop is CASSLTSGGSTQYF. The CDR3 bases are TGCGCCAGCAGCCTGACTAGCGGGGGTTCTACGCAGTATTTT.

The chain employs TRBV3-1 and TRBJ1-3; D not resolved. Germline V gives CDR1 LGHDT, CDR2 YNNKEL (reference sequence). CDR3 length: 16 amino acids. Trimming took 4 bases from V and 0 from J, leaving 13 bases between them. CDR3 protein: CASSPREGRSGNTIYF. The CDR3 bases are TGTGCCAGCAGCCCCCGTGAGGGCCGCTCTGGAAACACCATATATTTT. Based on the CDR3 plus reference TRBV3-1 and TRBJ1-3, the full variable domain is DTAVSQTPKYLVTQMGNDKSIKCEQNLGHDTMYWYKQDSKKFLKIMFSYNNKELIINETVPNRFSPKSPDKAHLNLHINSLELGDSAVYFCASSPREGRSGNTIYFGEGSWLTVV.

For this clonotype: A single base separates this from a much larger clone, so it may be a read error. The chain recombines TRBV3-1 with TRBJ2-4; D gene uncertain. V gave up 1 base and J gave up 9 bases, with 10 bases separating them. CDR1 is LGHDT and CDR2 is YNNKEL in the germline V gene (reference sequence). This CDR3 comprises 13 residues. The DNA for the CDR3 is TGTGCCAGCAGCCAAGCGACACTCAGCATTCAGTACTTC. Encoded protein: CASSQATLSIQYF.

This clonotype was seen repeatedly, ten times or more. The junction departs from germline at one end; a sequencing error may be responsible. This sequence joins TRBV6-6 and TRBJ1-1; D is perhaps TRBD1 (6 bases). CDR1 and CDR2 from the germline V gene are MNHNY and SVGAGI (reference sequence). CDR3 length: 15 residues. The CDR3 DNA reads TGTGCCAGCAGCTACTCGCGGGGAGGGGGCACTGAAGCTTTCTTT. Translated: CASSYSRGGGTEAFF.

DNA of the CDR3: TGCAGCGTTGGGGACAGCTACGAGCAGTACTTC. It encodes CSVGDSYEQYF. The chain recombines TRBV29-1 with TRBJ2-7, with 7 nucleotides matching TRBD1. Trimming removed 4 bases from V and 3 bases from J; junction bases left unmatched: 0. Germline CDR1 SQVTM, CDR2 ANQGSEA. The CDR3 sequence is 11 residues long.

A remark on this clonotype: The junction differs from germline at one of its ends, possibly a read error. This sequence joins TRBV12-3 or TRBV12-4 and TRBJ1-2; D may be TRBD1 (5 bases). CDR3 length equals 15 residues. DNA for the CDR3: TGTGCCAGCAGTTTCCCCCTGGGGCAGAACTATGGCTACACCTTT. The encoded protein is CASSFPLGQNYGYTF.

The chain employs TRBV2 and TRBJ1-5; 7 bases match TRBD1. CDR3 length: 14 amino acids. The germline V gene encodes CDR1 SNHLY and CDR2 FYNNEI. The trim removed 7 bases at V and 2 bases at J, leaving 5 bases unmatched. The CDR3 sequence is CASKVDRGNQPQHF. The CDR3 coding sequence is TGTGCCAGCAAGGTAGACAGGGGCAATCAGCCCCAGCATTTT.

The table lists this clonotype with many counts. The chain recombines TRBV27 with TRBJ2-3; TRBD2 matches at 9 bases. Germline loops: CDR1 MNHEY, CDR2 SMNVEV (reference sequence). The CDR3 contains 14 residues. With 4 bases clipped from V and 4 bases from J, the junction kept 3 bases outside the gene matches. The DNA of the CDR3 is TGTGCCAGCAGTTACCTAGCGGGATCAGATACGCAGTATTTT. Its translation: CASSYLAGSDTQYF.

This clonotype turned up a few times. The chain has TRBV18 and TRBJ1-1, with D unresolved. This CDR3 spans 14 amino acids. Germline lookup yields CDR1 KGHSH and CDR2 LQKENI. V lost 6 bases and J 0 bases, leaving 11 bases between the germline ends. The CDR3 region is CASSQQPLNTEAFF. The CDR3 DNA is TGTGCCAGCTCCCAACAGCCCTTGAACACTGAAGCTTTCTTT.

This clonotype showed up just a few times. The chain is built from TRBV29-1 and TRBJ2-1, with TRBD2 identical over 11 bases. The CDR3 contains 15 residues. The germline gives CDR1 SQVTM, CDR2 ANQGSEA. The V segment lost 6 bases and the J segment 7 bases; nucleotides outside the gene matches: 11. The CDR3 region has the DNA TGCAGCGTACTGGATAGCGGGAGGGCCAAGAATGAGCAGTTCTTC. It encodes CSVLDSGRAKNEQFF.

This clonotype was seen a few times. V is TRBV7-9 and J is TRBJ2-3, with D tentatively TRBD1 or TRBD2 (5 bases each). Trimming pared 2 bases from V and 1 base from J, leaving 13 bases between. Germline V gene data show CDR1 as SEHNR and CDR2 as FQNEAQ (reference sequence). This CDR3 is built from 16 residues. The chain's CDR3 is CASSLRTARGTDTQYF. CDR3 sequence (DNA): TGTGCCAGCAGCTTAAGGACTGCCAGGGGCACAGATACGCAGTATTTT.

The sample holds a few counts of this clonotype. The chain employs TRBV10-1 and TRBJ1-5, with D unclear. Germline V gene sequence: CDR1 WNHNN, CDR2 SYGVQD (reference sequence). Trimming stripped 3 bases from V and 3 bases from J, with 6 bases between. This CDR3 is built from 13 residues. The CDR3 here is CASSDIFNQPQHF. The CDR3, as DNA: TGCGCCAGCAGTGACATTTTCAATCAGCCCCAGCATTTT.

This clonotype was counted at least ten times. For the CDR3, the DNA is TGTGCCAGCAGTATGTCAGGGGCAATTCCCTATGGCTACACCTTC. Residues: CASSMSGAIPYGYTF. V gene TRBV6-1 combines with J gene TRBJ1-2, with D perhaps TRBD1 (6 bases). The CDR3 is 15 residues long. V was shortened by 5 bases and J by 4 bases, with 17 bases between the two germline ends. Germline CDR1 MNHNS, CDR2 SASEGT.

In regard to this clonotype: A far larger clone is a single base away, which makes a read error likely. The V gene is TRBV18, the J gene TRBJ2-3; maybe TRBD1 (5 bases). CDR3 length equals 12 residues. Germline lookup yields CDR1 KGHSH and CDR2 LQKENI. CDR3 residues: CASSPSTGTQYF. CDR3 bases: TGTGCCAGCTCACCGAGCACAGGTACGCAGTATTTT.

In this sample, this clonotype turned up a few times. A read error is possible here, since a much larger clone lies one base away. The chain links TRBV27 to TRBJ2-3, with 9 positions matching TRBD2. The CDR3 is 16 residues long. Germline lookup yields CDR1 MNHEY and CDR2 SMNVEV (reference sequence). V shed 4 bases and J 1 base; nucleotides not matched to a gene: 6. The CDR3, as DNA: TGTGCCAGCAGTTCCATAGCGGGGGAGCGCACAGATACGCAGTATTTT. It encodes CASSSIAGERTDTQYF.

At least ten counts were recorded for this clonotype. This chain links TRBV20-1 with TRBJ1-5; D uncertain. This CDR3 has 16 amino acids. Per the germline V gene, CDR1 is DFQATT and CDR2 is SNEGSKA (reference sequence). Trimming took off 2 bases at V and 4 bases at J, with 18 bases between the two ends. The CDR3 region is CSARTGPGTRNQPQHF. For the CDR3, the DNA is TGCAGTGCTAGAACCGGACCGGGCACCAGGAATCAGCCCCAGCATTTT.

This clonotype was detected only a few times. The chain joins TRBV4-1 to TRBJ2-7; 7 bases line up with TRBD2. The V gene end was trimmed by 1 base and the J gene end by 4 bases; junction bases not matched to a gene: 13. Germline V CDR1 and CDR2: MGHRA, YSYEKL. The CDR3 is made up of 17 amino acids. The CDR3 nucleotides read TGCGCCAGCAGCCAAGTAATCATCCGAAAGGGAGGGTACGAGCAGTACTTC. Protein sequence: CASSQVIIRKGGYEQYF.

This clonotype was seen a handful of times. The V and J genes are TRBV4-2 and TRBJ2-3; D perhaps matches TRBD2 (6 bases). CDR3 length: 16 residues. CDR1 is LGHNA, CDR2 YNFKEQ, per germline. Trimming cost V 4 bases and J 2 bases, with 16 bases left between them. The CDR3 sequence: CASSPAGRDTTDTQYF. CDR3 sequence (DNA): TGTGCCAGCAGCCCAGCAGGGCGGGATACCACAGATACGCAGTATTTT.

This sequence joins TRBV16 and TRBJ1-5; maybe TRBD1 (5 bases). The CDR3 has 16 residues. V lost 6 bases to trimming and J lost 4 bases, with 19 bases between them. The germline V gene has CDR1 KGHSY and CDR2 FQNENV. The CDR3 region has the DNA TGTGCCAGCAGAGAAAGAAGGGGCGCGGGGAATCAGCCCCAGCATTTT. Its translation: CASRERRGAGNQPQHF.

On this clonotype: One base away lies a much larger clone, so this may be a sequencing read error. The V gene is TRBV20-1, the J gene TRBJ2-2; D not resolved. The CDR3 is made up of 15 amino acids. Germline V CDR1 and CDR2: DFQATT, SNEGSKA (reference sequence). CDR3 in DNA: TGCAGTGCTAGAGATAGCAGGACGAACACCAGGGAGCTGTTTTTT. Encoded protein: CSARDSRTNTRELFF.

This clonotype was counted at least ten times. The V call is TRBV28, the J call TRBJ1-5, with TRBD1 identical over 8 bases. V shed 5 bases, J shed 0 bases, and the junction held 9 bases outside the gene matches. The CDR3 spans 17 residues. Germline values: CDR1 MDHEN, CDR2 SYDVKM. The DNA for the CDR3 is TGTGCCAGCAGTCCCGAAGGACAGGGCCTTAGCAATCAGCCCCAGCATTTT. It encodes CASSPEGQGLSNQPQHF.

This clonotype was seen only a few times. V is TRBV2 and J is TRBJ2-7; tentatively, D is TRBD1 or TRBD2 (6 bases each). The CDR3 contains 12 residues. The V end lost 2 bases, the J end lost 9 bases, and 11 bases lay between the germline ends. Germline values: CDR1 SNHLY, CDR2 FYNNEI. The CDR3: CASSERGDLQYV. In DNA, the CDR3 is TGTGCCAGCAGTGAAAGGGGGGACCTGCAGTACGTC.

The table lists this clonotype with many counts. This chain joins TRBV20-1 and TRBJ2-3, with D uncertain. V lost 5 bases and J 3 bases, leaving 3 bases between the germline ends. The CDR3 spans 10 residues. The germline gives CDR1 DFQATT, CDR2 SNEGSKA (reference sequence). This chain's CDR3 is CSASTDTQYF. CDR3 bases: TGCAGTGCTTCAACAGATACGCAGTATTTT.

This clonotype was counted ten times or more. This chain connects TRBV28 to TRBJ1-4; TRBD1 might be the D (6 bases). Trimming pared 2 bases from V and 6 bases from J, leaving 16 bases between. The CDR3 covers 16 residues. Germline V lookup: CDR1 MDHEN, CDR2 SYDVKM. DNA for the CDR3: TGTGCCAGCAGTTTACCGAACGGGGGCTGGGATGAAAAACTGTTTTTT. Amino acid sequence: CASSLPNGGWDEKLFF.

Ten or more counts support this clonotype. The CDR3 reads CASSRIGNTGELFF. The CDR3 DNA follows: TGTGCCAGCAGCCGAATTGGGAACACCGGGGAGCTGTTTTTT. The rearrangement joins TRBV3-1 to TRBJ2-2; D is unresolved. Germline loops: CDR1 LGHDT, CDR2 YNNKEL (reference sequence). Between the trimmed V and J ends, which lost 4 bases and 1 base, there was a span of 7 bases. The CDR3 runs 14 residues.

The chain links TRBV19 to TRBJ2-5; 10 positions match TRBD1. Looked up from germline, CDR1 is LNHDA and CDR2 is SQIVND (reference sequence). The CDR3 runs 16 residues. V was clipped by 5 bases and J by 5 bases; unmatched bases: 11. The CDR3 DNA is TGTGCCAGTAGTTTCTCCGGGACAGGGGTATCCGAGACCCAGTACTTC. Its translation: CASSFSGTGVSETQYF.

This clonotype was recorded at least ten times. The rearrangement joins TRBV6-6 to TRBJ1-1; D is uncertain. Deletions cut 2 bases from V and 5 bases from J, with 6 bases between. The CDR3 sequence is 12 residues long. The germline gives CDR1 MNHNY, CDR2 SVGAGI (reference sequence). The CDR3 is CASSYTGTEAFF. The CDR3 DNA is TGTGCCAGCAGTTACACGGGAACTGAAGCTTTCTTT.

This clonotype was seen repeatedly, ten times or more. The CDR3 DNA is TGCAGTGCTATTGGGACAGGGTTATATGGCTACACCTTC. It is translated as CSAIGTGLYGYTF. This chain joins TRBV20-1 and TRBJ1-2; 9 bases match TRBD1. CDR1 is DFQATT, CDR2 SNEGSKA, per germline (reference sequence). V gave up 4 bases and J gave up 5 bases; unmatched junction bases: 5. There are 13 residues in the CDR3.

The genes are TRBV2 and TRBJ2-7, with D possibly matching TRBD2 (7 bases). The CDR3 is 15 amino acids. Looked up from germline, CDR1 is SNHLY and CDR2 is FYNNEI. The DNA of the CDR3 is TGTGCCAGCAGTCTGGAGGGGGGGCCCTCCTACAAGCAGTACGTC. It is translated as CASSLEGGPSYKQYV.